The 28 T cell receptor beta chains below were found in one sample sequenced in a study of human T cells and chemical hapten exposure. Whole blood that had not been fractionated was the source of extracted total RNA. In the library, unique molecular identifiers were attached to individual cDNA molecules. Each CDR3 protein gets one entry after TCRdb re-called the reads with MiXCR. Among more than 100,000 distinct CDR3 sequences, approximately 9% were seen once, and the ten largest hold around 1.5%. The sample comprised whole blood. The origin of the receptors is a human donor in good health. Some clones in this sample may be carry-over from other donors' samples.

The chain combines TRBV7-2 with TRBJ2-3; TRBD2 aligns across 8 bases. The V gene's germline CDR1 is SGHTA and CDR2 FQGNSA. The CDR3 is 13 amino acids. Trimming cost V 3 bases and J 7 bases; bases outside gene matches: 3. CDR3 coding DNA: TGTGCCAGCAGCTTCCCTAGCGGGTATACGCAGTATTTT. Its translation: CASSFPSGYTQYF.

CDR3 sequence: CSARPPRRGKDEQYF. The CDR3 nucleotides read TGCAGTGCTAGACCCCCCCGCAGGGGAAAAGACGAGCAGTACTTC. This chain connects TRBV20-1 to TRBJ2-7, with TRBD1 as a possible D gene (6 bases). The germline V gene has CDR1 DFQATT and CDR2 SNEGSKA (reference sequence). The CDR3 spans 15 residues. The ends were cut back, 2 bases at V and 5 bases at J, with 19 bases in the middle.

This clonotype was seen a few times. The genes are TRBV29-1 and TRBJ1-5; D gene ambiguous. CDR1 is SQVTM and CDR2 is ANQGSEA in the germline V gene. V lost 6 bases and J 3 bases, leaving 15 bases between the germline ends. CDR3 length: 14 amino acids. CDR3 sequence (DNA): TGCAGCGTAGTGACGCCGGGTGACAATCAGCCCCAGCATTTT. Translation gives CSVVTPGDNQPQHF.

The table lists this clonotype with many counts. The chain carries TRBV2 and TRBJ2-7; TRBD1 might be the D (6 bases). V lost 6 bases and J 2 bases, leaving 11 bases between the germline ends. The germline V gene encodes CDR1 SNHLY and CDR2 FYNNEI. The CDR3 is 13 residues long. The CDR3 reads CASSTGTPYEQYF. The DNA of the CDR3 is TGTGCCAGCAGCACCGGGACACCCTACGAGCAGTACTTC. The full variable domain, completed using reference TRBV2 and TRBJ2-7, is EPEVTQTPSHQVTQMGQEVILRCVPISNHLYFYWYRQILGQKVEFLVSFYNNEISEKSEIFDDQFSVERPDGSNFTLKIRSTKLEDSAMYFCASSTGTPYEQYFGPGTRLTVT.

This clonotype was seen ten or more times. This chain uses TRBV21-1 with TRBJ1-5; the tabulated D call, TRBD1, remains unverified against the DNA. TRBV21-1 counts as a pseudogene. This CDR3 region has 17 residues. In DNA form, the CDR3 reads TGTGCCAGCAGCACATCTCCCTTTGGGGCTAGCAATCAGCCCCAGCATTTT. Its translation is CASSTSPFGASNQPQHF.

This clonotype was counted between two and nine times. The V call is TRBV3-1, the J call TRBJ2-3, with a possible D match to TRBD2 (6 bases). Germline values: CDR1 LGHDT, CDR2 YNNKEL (reference sequence). The V and J ends lost 0 bases and 6 bases respectively, with 16 bases between them. The CDR3 consists of 16 residues. CDR3 in DNA: TGTGCCAGCAGCCAAGATCCTCCGGGAGTTGGCGATACGCAGTATTTT. Its protein product is CASSQDPPGVGDTQYF.

This clonotype was observed many times. The rearrangement joins TRBV4-3 to TRBJ1-4, with no clear D. V was shortened by 0 bases and J by 0 bases, with 8 bases between the two germline ends. The germline V gene has CDR1 LGHNA and CDR2 YSLEER. The CDR3 has 16 amino acids. CDR3 loop: CASSQDWEATNEKLFF. In DNA, the CDR3 is TGCGCCAGCAGCCAAGATTGGGAAGCAACTAATGAAAAACTGTTTTTT.

This clonotype has a count of ten or more. The rearrangement links TRBV7-2 to TRBJ2-3; 11 bases match TRBD1. There are 16 residues in the CDR3. The V gene end was trimmed by 4 bases and the J gene end by 4 bases; junction bases not matched to a gene: 7. Looked up from germline, CDR1 is SGHTA and CDR2 is FQGNSA. For the CDR3, the DNA is TGTGCCAGCAGCTCCCGGACAGGGGGCTTCGCAGATACGCAGTATTTT. As protein: CASSSRTGGFADTQYF.

The chain carries TRBV20-1 and TRBJ1-6; tentative D call: TRBD1 (5 bases). V was cut by 6 bases and J by 13 bases, with 25 bases left in between. This CDR3 is built from 15 residues. Germline V gene sequence: CDR1 DFQATT, CDR2 SNEGSKA (reference sequence). CDR3 region: CSASTGGTATDPLHF. DNA for the CDR3: TGCAGTGCGTCAACGGGCGGGACGGCTACGGATCCCCTCCACTTT.

This clonotype occurred a few times. The gene calls are TRBV27 and TRBJ1-2, with TRBD1 identical over 7 bases. Germline CDR1 is MNHEY and CDR2 is SMNVEV (reference sequence). This CDR3 has 13 amino acids. V lost 5 bases to trimming and J lost 7 bases; unmatched junction nucleotides: 7. In DNA form, the CDR3 reads TGTGCCAGCAGTCCTGGGACAGAGATTGGCTACACCTTC. Residues: CASSPGTEIGYTF.

This clonotype was detected many times. J is TRBJ2-1 and V is TRBV6-5; D is undetermined. The germline CDR1 and CDR2 sequences are MNHEY and SVGAGI. This CDR3 comprises 13 residues. V was pared by 5 bases and J by 8 bases, with 13 bases between. The CDR3 spells CASSPLSLDEQFF. CDR3 DNA sequence: TGTGCCAGCAGTCCCCTGAGTCTCGATGAGCAGTTCTTC.

On this clonotype: One junction end does not reproduce the germline sequence, and a read error may be involved. This sequence joins TRBV29-1 and TRBJ2-3; 9 positions agree with TRBD1. Germline CDR1 SQVTM, CDR2 ANQGSEA. The length of the CDR3 is 15 residues. CDR3 nucleotides: TGCAGCACTAAGGGAGCAGGGACAGGGTCCAACCCGGCCATTTTT. As protein: CSTKGAGTGSNPAIF.

At least ten counts were recorded for this clonotype. This sequence joins TRBV5-4 and TRBJ2-7, with TRBD2 as a possible D gene (6 bases). Germline assignment: CDR1 SGHNT and CDR2 YYREEE (reference sequence). The CDR3 loop spans 15 amino acids. V gave up 2 bases and J gave up 2 bases, with 14 bases separating them. DNA for the CDR3: TGTGCCAGCAGCTTTGGAGGGACGGGTACCTACGAGCAGTACTTC. Its translation is CASSFGGTGTYEQYF.

This clonotype was seen many times. This sequence joins TRBV30 and TRBJ1-5; D is uncertain. V lost 2 bases, J lost 5 bases, and 10 bases lay in between. This CDR3 is 13 amino acids long. Germline V gives CDR1 GTSNPN, CDR2 SVGIG (reference sequence). The CDR3 spells CAWSSRIYQPQHF. DNA for the CDR3: TGTGCCTGGAGTTCGAGGATCTATCAGCCCCAGCATTTT.

V is TRBV3-1 and J is TRBJ2-3; 7 bases match TRBD2. Germline CDR1 is LGHDT and CDR2 is YNNKEL (reference sequence). Trimming cost V 2 bases and J 2 bases; bases outside gene matches: 4. The CDR3 length is 15 residues. For the CDR3, the DNA is TGTGCCAGCAGCCAACAGGGACTATACACAGATACGCAGTATTTT. Translated: CASSQQGLYTDTQYF.

In its sample, this clonotype was seen a few times. The chain is built from TRBV7-8 and TRBJ2-3, with a tentative D call TRBD1 (5 bases). CDR3 length: 16 residues. Trimming removed 4 bases from V and 3 bases from J, with 17 bases in between. Germline V gives CDR1 SGHVS, CDR2 FQNEAQ. This chain's CDR3 is CASSSRQRFITDTQYF. The DNA of the CDR3 is TGTGCCAGCAGCTCCAGACAGAGATTCATTACAGATACGCAGTATTTT.

The CDR3, as DNA: TGTGCCAGCAGCCAAGATCGTCTCTTGGGAGATGGCTACACCTTC. Protein sequence: CASSQDRLLGDGYTF. The chain couples TRBV14 to TRBJ1-2; D is unclear. Trimming took off 0 bases at V and 6 bases at J, with 14 bases between the two ends. Per germline, CDR1 SGHDN and CDR2 FVKESK. The CDR3 spans 15 residues.

This clonotype showed up many times. V gene TRBV7-9 combines with J gene TRBJ2-7; D may be TRBD2 (6 bases). The V gene's germline CDR1 is SEHNR and CDR2 FQNEAQ (reference sequence). Trimming took off 5 bases at V and 6 bases at J, with 20 bases between the two ends. This CDR3 region has 15 residues. CDR3 sequence (DNA): TGTGCCAGCAGCCATCTCACGGGAGCGCCGGGCGAGCAGTACTTC. Its protein is CASSHLTGAPGEQYF. The full variable domain, with the rest looked up from reference TRBV7-9 and TRBJ2-7, is DTGVSQNPRHKITKRGQNVTFRCDPISEHNRLYWYRQTLGQGPEFLTYFQNEAQLEKSRLLSDRFSAERPKGSFSTLEIQRTEQGDSAMYLCASSHLTGAPGEQYFGPGTRLTVT.

V is TRBV5-1 and J is TRBJ2-5; D may be TRBD1 or TRBD2 (5 bases each). Germline V gene lookup returns CDR1 SGHRS and CDR2 YFSETQ. Trimming left V 4 bases short and J 3 bases short, with 22 bases between. This CDR3 has 17 residues. CDR3 sequence: CASSTVEGQGGEETQYF. The CDR3 DNA follows: TGCGCCAGCAGCACGGTCGAGGGGCAGGGCGGCGAAGAGACCCAGTACTTC.

The J gene is TRBJ1-1, the V gene TRBV28; D ambiguous. Germline V gives CDR1 MDHEN, CDR2 SYDVKM. The V end was cut by 1 base, the J end by 4 bases, with 22 bases between. The CDR3 has 18 amino acids. The CDR3 DNA reads as TGTGCCAGCAGTTTATTGGGTTGGGCAGCATGGGTCGGCACTGAAGCTTTCTTT. Its protein is CASSLLGWAAWVGTEAFF.

In its sample, this clonotype was seen a few times. The rearrangement joins TRBV7-2 to TRBJ2-4; TRBD2 matches at 12 bases. The CDR3 totals 19 residues. V gave up 7 bases and J gave up 1 base; unmatched junction bases: 14. Germline V gives CDR1 SGHTA, CDR2 FQGNSA. The CDR3 DNA follows: TGTGCCAGCACCCCCCCCTGGGCTAGCGGGGGGGCCGCCAAAAACATTCAGTACTTC. This codes for CASTPPWASGGAAKNIQYF.

This clonotype was detected ten times or more. The chain is built from TRBV4-3 and TRBJ2-7; the D call may be TRBD1 or TRBD2 (6 bases each). The V gene's germline CDR1 is LGHNA and CDR2 YSLEER. The germline V and J ends were trimmed by 5 bases and 6 bases, with 14 bases remaining between them. CDR3 size: 13 residues. The CDR3 protein is CASSFVGGTEQYF. The CDR3, as DNA: TGCGCCAGCAGCTTTGTCGGGGGCACCGAGCAGTACTTC.

This clonotype was detected a few times. V usage is TRBV12-3 or TRBV12-4 and J usage is TRBJ2-3; 11 bases agree with TRBD2. V lost 4 bases to trimming and J lost 3 bases; unmatched junction nucleotides: 6. The CDR3 runs to 16 residues. The CDR3 region is CASSSLAGGPTDTQYF. In DNA, the CDR3 is TGTGCCAGCAGTTCTTTAGCGGGAGGGCCTACAGATACGCAGTATTTT.

This clonotype was observed many times. The rearrangement joins TRBV7-6 to TRBJ1-1; tentatively, D is TRBD1 (6 bases). CDR3 length: 14 amino acids. Germline values: CDR1 SGHVS, CDR2 FNYEAQ. V was cut by 5 bases and J by 8 bases, with 18 bases left in between. The CDR3 loop is CASSTSSGGREAFF. The CDR3 nucleotides are TGTGCCAGCAGCACATCCTCGGGGGGCAGGGAAGCTTTCTTT.

This clonotype has just a few counts. This sequence joins TRBV2 and TRBJ1-5; tentative D call: TRBD1 (6 bases). Germline-derived CDR1 and CDR2 are SNHLY and FYNNEI. This CDR3 has 15 residues. V dropped 6 bases and J dropped 3 bases, with 15 bases sitting between them. CDR3 DNA sequence: TGTGCCAGCAGCGGGGGCAGGGCCTCCAATCAGCCCCAGCATTTT. It specifies CASSGGRASNQPQHF.

This clonotype has a count of ten or more. The chain joins TRBV27 to TRBJ1-5; perhaps TRBD1 as D (5 bases). CDR1 is MNHEY, CDR2 SMNVEV, per germline (reference sequence). V shed 9 bases and J shed 1 base, with 19 bases lying between them. CDR3 length: 16 amino acids. CDR3 loop: CASGVTGPGSNQPQHF. CDR3 sequence (DNA): TGTGCCAGTGGAGTTACAGGCCCCGGGAGCAATCAGCCCCAGCATTTT.

The sample holds a few counts of this clonotype. CDR3: CASSYPMRSGMTGYGYTF. The DNA for the CDR3 is TGTGCCAGCAGTTACCCCATGCGGTCCGGGATGACTGGCTATGGCTACACCTTC. The chain links TRBV6-2 or TRBV6-3 to TRBJ1-2; no reliable D call. This CDR3 contains 18 residues. Germline loops: CDR1 MNHEY, CDR2 SVGEGT. V was cut by 2 bases and J by 4 bases, with 23 bases left in between.

This clonotype has at least ten counts. The V and J genes are TRBV9 and TRBJ1-1; D is uncertain. The V end was cut by 0 bases, the J end by 0 bases, with 9 bases between. The CDR3 loop spans 15 amino acids. The V gene's germline CDR1 is SGDLS and CDR2 YYNGEE. The CDR3, as DNA: TGTGCCAGCAGCGTAGGGCCAAAAATGAACACTGAAGCTTTCTTT. It codes for CASSVGPKMNTEAFF. Full variable domain (rest looked up from reference TRBV9 and TRBJ1-1): DSGVTQTPKHLITATGQRVTLRCSPRSGDLSVYWYQQSLDQGLQFLIQYYNGEERAKGNILERFSAQQFPDLHSELNLSSLELGDSALYFCASSVGPKMNTEAFFGQGTRLTVV.